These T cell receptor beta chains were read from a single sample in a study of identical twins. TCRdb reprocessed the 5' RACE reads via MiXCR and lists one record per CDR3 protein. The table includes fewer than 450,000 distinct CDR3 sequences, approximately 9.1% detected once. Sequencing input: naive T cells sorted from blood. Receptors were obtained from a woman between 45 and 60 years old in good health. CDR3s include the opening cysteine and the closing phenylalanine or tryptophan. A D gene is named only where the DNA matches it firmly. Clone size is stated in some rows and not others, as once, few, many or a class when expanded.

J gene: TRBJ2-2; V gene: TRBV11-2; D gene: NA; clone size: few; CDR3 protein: CASSPQSRNTGELFF; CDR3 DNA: TGTGCCAGCAGCCCCCAGAGTAGGAACACCGGGGAGCTGTTTTTT
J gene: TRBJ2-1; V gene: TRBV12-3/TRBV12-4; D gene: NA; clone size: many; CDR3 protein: CASTYSRTEQFF; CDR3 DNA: TGTGCCAGCACCTACTCTAGGACTGAGCAGTTCTTC
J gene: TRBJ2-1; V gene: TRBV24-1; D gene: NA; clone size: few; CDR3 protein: CATSDLSNEQFF; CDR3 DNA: TGTGCCACCAGTGATTTGTCCAATGAGCAGTTCTTC
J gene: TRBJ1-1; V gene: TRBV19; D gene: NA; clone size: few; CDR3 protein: CASSTSLRERAFF; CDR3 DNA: TGTGCCAGTAGCACCTCCCTCCGGGAGCGGGCTTTCTTT
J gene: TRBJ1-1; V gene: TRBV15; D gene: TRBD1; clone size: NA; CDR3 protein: CATGDRGVTEAFF; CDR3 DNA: TGTGCCACGGGGGACAGGGGGGTCACTGAAGCTTTCTTT
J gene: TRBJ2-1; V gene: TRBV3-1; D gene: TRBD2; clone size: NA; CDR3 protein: CASSPSVAGGYYEQFF; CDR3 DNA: TGTGCCAGCAGCCCCTCTGTGGCGGGAGGTTACTATGAGCAGTTCTTC
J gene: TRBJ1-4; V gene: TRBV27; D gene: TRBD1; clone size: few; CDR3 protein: CASSFVPGGGLFF; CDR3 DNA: TGTGCCAGCAGTTTTGTCCCAGGGGGCGGACTGTTTTTT
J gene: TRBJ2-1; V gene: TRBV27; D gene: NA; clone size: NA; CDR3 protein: CASGMRGHNEQFF; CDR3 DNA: TGTGCCAGCGGGATGAGGGGCCACAATGAGCAGTTCTTC
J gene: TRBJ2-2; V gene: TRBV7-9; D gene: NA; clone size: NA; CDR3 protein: CASSPPGPAYGELFF; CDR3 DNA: TGTGCCAGCAGTCCTCCAGGGCCGGCGTACGGGGAGCTGTTTTTT
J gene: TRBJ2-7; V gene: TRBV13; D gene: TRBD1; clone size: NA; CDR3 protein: CASSGTGPTYEQYF; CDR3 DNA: TGTGCCAGCAGCGGGACAGGTCCTACCTACGAGCAGTACTTC
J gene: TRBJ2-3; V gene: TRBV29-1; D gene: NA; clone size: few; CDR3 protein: CSVATMDITDTQYF; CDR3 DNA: TGCAGCGTTGCAACCATGGACATCACAGATACGCAGTATTTT
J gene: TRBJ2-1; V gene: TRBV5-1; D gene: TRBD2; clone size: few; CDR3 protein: CATGTSEPNEQFF; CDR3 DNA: TGCGCCACCGGGACTAGCGAGCCCAATGAGCAGTTCTTC
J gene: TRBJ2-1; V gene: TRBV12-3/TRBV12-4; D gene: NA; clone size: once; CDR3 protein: CASSSGNSYNQQFF; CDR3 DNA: TGTGCCAGCAGTTCGGGGAACTCCTACAATCAGCAGTTCTTC
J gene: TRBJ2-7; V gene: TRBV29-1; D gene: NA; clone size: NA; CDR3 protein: CSVGAGEHEQYF; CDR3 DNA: TGCAGCGTTGGGGCAGGGGAGCACGAGCAGTACTTC
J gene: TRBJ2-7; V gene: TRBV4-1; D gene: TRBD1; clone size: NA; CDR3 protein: CASNDGQGPFYEQYF; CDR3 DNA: TGCGCCAGCAACGACGGACAGGGGCCTTTCTACGAGCAGTACTTC
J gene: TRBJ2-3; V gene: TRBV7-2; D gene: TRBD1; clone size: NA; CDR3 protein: CASSLGTGISTDTQYF; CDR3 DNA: TGTGCCAGCAGCTTGGGGACAGGGATTAGCACAGATACGCAGTATTTT
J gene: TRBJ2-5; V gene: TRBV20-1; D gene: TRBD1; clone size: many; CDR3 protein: CSASRDSRKETQYF; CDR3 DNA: TGCAGTGCTAGTCGGGACAGCCGAAAGGAGACCCAGTACTTC
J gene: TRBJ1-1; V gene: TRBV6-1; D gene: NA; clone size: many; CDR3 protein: CASSEAPGLNTEAFF; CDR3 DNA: TGTGCCAGCAGTGAAGCCCCAGGGCTGAACACTGAAGCTTTCTTT
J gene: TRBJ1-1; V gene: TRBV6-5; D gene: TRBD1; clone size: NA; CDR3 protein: CASSYTTTGLRGMNTEAFF; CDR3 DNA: TGTGCCAGCAGTTACACGACGACAGGGTTGAGAGGCATGAACACTGAAGCTTTCTTT
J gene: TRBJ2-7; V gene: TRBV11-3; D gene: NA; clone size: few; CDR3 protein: CASSSGQTRDEQYF; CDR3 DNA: TGTGCCAGCAGTTCCGGACAGACCCGCGACGAGCAGTACTTC
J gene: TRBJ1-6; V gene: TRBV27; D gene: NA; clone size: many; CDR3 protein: CASKSSYNSPLHF; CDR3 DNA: TGTGCCAGCAAGAGCTCCTATAATTCACCCCTCCACTTT
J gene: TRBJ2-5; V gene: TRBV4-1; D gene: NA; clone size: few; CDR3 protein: CASSQSLGGLQETQYF; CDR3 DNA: TGCGCCAGCAGCCAATCACTGGGGGGGCTCCAAGAGACCCAGTACTTC
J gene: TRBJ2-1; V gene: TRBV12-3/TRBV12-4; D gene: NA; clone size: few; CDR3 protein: CASSHIATRLVAGEQFF; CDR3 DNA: TGTGCCAGCAGTCACATAGCGACCCGACTAGTAGCTGGTGAGCAGTTCTTC
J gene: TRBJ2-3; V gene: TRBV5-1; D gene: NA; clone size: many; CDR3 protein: CASSETTNSDTQYF; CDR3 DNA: TGCGCCAGCAGCGAAACGACCAACTCAGATACGCAGTATTTT
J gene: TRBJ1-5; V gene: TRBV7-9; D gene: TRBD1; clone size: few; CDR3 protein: CASSSTGVYQPQHF; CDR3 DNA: TGTGCCAGCAGCTCTACAGGGGTCTATCAGCCCCAGCATTTT
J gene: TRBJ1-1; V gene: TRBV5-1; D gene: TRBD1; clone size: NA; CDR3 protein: CASSSGTVEAFF; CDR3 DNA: TGCGCCAGCAGCTCCGGGACAGTTGAAGCTTTCTTT
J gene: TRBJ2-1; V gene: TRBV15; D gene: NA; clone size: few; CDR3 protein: CATSRAGSYNEQFF; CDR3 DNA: TGTGCCACCAGCAGAGCGGGGTCCTACAATGAGCAGTTCTTC
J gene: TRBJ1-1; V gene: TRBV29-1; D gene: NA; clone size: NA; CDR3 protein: CSVSWVADDEAFF; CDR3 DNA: TGCAGCGTTTCGTGGGTGGCGGATGATGAAGCTTTCTTT
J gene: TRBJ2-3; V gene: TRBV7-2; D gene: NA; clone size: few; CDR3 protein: CASSLRQNPTDTQYF; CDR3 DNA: TGTGCCAGCAGCTTACGACAAAACCCCACAGATACGCAGTATTTT
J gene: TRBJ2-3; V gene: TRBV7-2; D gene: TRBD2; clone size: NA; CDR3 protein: CASSFSRTSGSEDPRFTQYF; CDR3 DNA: TGTGCCAGCAGCTTCTCTCGGACTAGCGGGAGTGAGGACCCGAGGTTTACGCAGTATTTT
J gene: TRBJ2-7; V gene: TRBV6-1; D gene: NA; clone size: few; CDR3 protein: CASSPQQVSYEQYF; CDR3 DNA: TGTGCCAGCAGTCCCCAACAGGTTTCCTACGAGCAGTACTTC
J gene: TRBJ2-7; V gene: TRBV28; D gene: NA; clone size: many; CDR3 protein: CASSFPHGGSSYEQYF; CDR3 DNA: TGTGCCAGCAGTTTTCCACATGGGGGAAGCTCCTACGAGCAGTACTTC
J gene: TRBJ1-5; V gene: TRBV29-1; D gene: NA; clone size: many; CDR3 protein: CSVGISSNQPQHF; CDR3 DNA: TGCAGCGTTGGAATCAGTAGCAATCAGCCCCAGCATTTT
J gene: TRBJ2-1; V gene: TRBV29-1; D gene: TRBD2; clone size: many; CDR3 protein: CSVEREAVWDEQFF; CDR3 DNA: TGCAGCGTGGAGCGGGAAGCTGTGTGGGATGAGCAGTTCTTC
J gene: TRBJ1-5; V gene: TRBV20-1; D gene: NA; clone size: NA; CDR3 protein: CSARDAGIDQPQHF; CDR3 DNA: TGCAGTGCTAGAGATGCGGGGATCGATCAGCCCCAGCATTTT
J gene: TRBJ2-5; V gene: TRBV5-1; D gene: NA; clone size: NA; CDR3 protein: CASSSGPTSEETQYF; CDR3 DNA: TGCGCCAGCAGCTCCGGCCCCACCTCGGAGGAGACCCAGTACTTC
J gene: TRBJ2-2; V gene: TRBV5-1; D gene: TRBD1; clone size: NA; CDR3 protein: CASSWPGQGAGAGELFF; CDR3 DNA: TGCGCCAGCAGCTGGCCGGGACAGGGGGCCGGCGCCGGGGAGCTGTTTTTT